Listed here are 4 T cell receptor beta chains from one sample, sequenced in a study of cytomegalovirus exposure and HLA in healthy donors. PCR employed 60 Vbeta and 13 Jbeta primers. Clones were read by immunoSEQ multiplex PCR, and TCRdb kept only the in-frame ones, dropping some. The sample has tens of thousands of clones, and its top ten clones hold roughly 5.9%. The source material was PBMCs. All receptors derive from a human donor in good health.

This clone is medium-sized by frequency. The rearrangement joins TRBV27 to TRBJ2-7; 8 nucleotides line up with TRBD1. V shed 6 bases, J shed 6 bases, and the junction held 10 bases outside the gene matches. The CDR3 totals 14 residues. CDR1 and CDR2 from the germline V gene are MNHEY and SMNVEV (reference sequence). CDR3 DNA sequence: TGTGCCAGCAGGACCGGGACAGGAGTTGGCGAGCAGTACTTC. Its protein is CASRTGTGVGEQYF.

J is TRBJ1-1 and V is TRBV15, with D perhaps matching TRBD1 (6 bases). In germline, CDR1 is LNHNV, CDR2 YYDKDF (reference sequence). The length of the CDR3 is 15 residues. V was pared by 0 bases and J by 2 bases, with 10 bases between. The DNA for the CDR3 is TGTGCCACCAGCAGAGATAACAGGGCCAACACTGAAGCTTTCTTT. Amino acids: CATSRDNRANTEAFF.

The chain carries TRBV19 and TRBJ1-3; maybe TRBD1 (6 bases). Trimming stripped 10 bases from V and 2 bases from J, with 15 bases between. Per germline, CDR1 LNHDA and CDR2 SQIVND (reference sequence). This CDR3 is 14 amino acids long. This CDR3 reads CATRGGNPGNTIYF. For the CDR3, the DNA is TGTGCCACCCGAGGGGGTAATCCTGGAAACACCATATATTTT.

The V and J genes are TRBV27 and TRBJ1-2; 11 bases are shared with TRBD1. Germline-derived CDR1 and CDR2 are MNHEY and SMNVEV (reference sequence). The junction had 4 bases not matched to a gene; V was cut back by 4 bases and J by 3 bases. CDR3 length equals 15 residues. In DNA form, the CDR3 reads TGTGCCAGCAGTTCACCGGGACAGGGGGACTATGGCTACACCTTC. Encoded protein: CASSSPGQGDYGYTF.